This TCR beta chain was recovered during a study of T cells in Graves' hyperthyroidism and ophthalmopathy. The overall study: Peripheral blood was acquired at first diagnosis, ahead of any therapy whatsoever. Regarding the study as a whole: The model's output predicted ophthalmopathy at a median of roughly 6 months prior to onset. Most thyroid clonotypes expanded above 0.001 were also detected in blood.

Germline-derived CDR1 and CDR2 are LGHNA and YSLEER. The CDR3 length is 15 residues. V dropped 0 bases and J dropped 3 bases, with 12 bases sitting between them. This clonotype was seen at least ten times. As yet, its antigen is unknown. TCR beta CDR3 regions were amplified from RNA. First-round RT-PCR with HTBI primers amplified the TCR CDR3 region. TCRdb itself ran the multiplex PCR reads through MiXCR, one entry per CDR3 protein. The sample has more than 500,000 distinct CDR3 sequences, 15% to 20% seen once; the top ten hold 29%. The genes are TRBV4-3 and TRBJ2-7, with D possibly matching TRBD2 (5 bases). Material for sequencing was blood. The sequence was obtained from a woman aged 25-40 years with Graves' ophthalmopathy. CDR3 in amino acids: CASSQDNLALYEQYF. The CDR3 nucleotides read TGCGCCAGCAGCCAAGATAACCTAGCTCTCTACGAGCAGTACTTC.